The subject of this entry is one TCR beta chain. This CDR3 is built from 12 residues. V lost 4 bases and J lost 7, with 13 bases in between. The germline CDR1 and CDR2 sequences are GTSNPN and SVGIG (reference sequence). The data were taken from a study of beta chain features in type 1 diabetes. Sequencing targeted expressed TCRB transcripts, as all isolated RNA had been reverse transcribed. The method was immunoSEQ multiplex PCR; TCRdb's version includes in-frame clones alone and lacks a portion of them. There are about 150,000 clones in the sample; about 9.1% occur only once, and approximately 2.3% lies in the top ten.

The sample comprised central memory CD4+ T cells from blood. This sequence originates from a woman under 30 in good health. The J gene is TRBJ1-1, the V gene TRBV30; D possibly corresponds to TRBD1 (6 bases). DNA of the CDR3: TGTGCCTGGAATTCGGGGGGCTATGAAGCTTTCTTT. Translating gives CAWNSGGYEAFF.